One sample yielded the 23 T cell receptor beta chains listed below, sequenced in a study of T-cell reconstitution after alpha-beta-depleted transplantation in children. Construction of the TCRbeta library involved unique molecular identifiers. TCRdb reprocessed the PCR reads via MiXCR and lists one record per CDR3 protein. This table holds approximately 640,000 distinct CDR3 sequences, 16% found once. Sequences were derived from PBMCs from the stem cell graft donor, sampled from the stem cell graft. These receptors were obtained from a human donor who donated a stem cell graft to a child with acute myeloid leukemia.

The rearrangement joins TRBV6-1 to TRBJ2-3; 7 bases are shared with TRBD1. After removal of 8 bases from V and 1 base from J, the junction contained 9 bases not matched to a gene. The germline CDR1 and CDR2 sequences are MNHNS and SASEGT. The CDR3 is made up of 15 amino acids. CDR3 nucleotides: TGTGCCAGCCGAGCTTCAGGGGGTCGCACAGATACGCAGTATTTT. It translates to CASRASGGRTDTQYF.

About this clonotype itself: A much more abundant neighbour one base away suggests this may be a read error. This chain links TRBV6-4 with TRBJ1-1; 7 nucleotides agree with TRBD1. Looked up from germline, CDR1 is MRHNA and CDR2 is SNTAGT. V lost 5 bases, J lost 5 bases, and 8 bases stayed unmatched. CDR3 length: 14 residues. CDR3 residues: CASSRYRGGTEAFF. For the CDR3, the DNA is TGTGCCAGCAGTCGGTACAGGGGTGGGACTGAAGCTTTCTTT.

Regarding this clonotype: A clone one base away is much larger, so this may be a read error. This CDR3 reads CASGGRDRDYEQYF. For the CDR3, the DNA is TGTGCCAGCGGCGGCCGGGACAGGGACTACGAGCAGTACTTC. The chain links TRBV9 to TRBJ2-7, with 9 bases fitting TRBD1. CDR3 length equals 14 residues. Trimming took 7 bases from V and 3 from J; bases not matched to a gene: 8. The germline V gene has CDR1 SGDLS and CDR2 YYNGEE.

This clonotype was observed many times. The conserved phenylalanine or tryptophan is not found at the CDR3 terminus, so this likely reflects a read error. The DNA is omitted, as the CDR3 cannot be located on it reliably, and the CDR3 follows TCRdb's listing. The rearrangement joins TRBV15 to TRBJ2-7; the table's D gene call, TRBD1, was not cross checked with the DNA. 9 amino acids form the CDR3, both terminal residues included. Germline values: CDR1 LNHNV, CDR2 YYDKDF (reference sequence). The CDR3 sequence is CATSRDGGL.

The rearrangement joins TRBV20-1 to TRBJ1-6; TRBD1 might be the D (6 bases). V lost 5 bases and J 0 bases, leaving 17 bases between the germline ends. The CDR3 extends over 17 amino acids. Germline CDR1 and CDR2: DFQATT and SNEGSKA (reference sequence). The CDR3 spells CSARTVGASSYNSPLHF. The CDR3 nucleotides are TGCAGTGCTCGGACAGTGGGAGCAAGCTCCTATAATTCACCCCTCCACTTT.

This clonotype was observed a handful of times. The chain recombines TRBV9 with TRBJ2-1; D could derive from TRBD1 or TRBD2 (6 bases each). V lost 6 bases and J 0 bases, leaving 13 bases between the germline ends. The length of the CDR3 is 15 residues. Germline V gives CDR1 SGDLS, CDR2 YYNGEE. CDR3 in amino acids: CASMQGGSSYNEQFF. DNA for the CDR3: TGTGCCAGCATGCAAGGGGGGAGCTCCTACAATGAGCAGTTCTTC. The whole variable domain, filled in from reference TRBV9 and TRBJ2-1, reads DSGVTQTPKHLITATGQRVTLRCSPRSGDLSVYWYQQSLDQGLQFLIQYYNGEERAKGNILERFSAQQFPDLHSELNLSSLELGDSALYFCASMQGGSSYNEQFFGPGTRLTVL.

Ten or more counts support this clonotype. J is TRBJ2-7 and V is TRBV7-2; D gene uncertain. Trimming stripped 1 base from V and 3 bases from J, with 13 bases between. Germline CDR1 SGHTA, CDR2 FQGNSA. The CDR3 extends over 15 amino acids. CDR3 in DNA: TGTGCCAGCAGCTTAGGTTTTAGAGCAGACTACGAGCAGTACTTC. Translated: CASSLGFRADYEQYF.

This chain uses TRBV12-3 or TRBV12-4 with TRBJ1-5; possibly TRBD1 for D (5 bases). The CDR3 spans 15 residues. V was trimmed by 4 bases and J by 2 bases, leaving 12 bases between them. CDR3 residues: CASSSRVLGNQPQHF. In DNA, the CDR3 is TGTGCCAGCAGTTCCAGGGTACTGGGCAATCAGCCCCAGCATTTT.

The V and J genes are TRBV7-2 and TRBJ2-3; 8 positions agree with TRBD2. CDR3 length: 17 residues. Losses at the gene ends were 6 bases for V and 2 bases for J; bases not matched to a gene: 13. Germline V gene sequence: CDR1 SGHTA, CDR2 FQGNSA. Here the CDR3 reads CASRKVAGGGITDTQYF. The CDR3 DNA sequence: TGTGCCAGCAGAAAAGTTGCGGGCGGGGGGATCACAGATACGCAGTATTTT.

This clonotype was counted ten times or more. The CDR3 spells CSATDSFYNEQFF. Here the CDR3 DNA reads TGCAGTGCTACGGACAGTTTCTACAATGAGCAGTTCTTC. This chain connects TRBV20-1 to TRBJ2-1; D might be TRBD1 (6 bases). The CDR3 contains 13 residues. Trimming removed 4 bases at V and 3 bases at J, with 10 bases between. Germline V gene data show CDR1 as DFQATT and CDR2 as SNEGSKA (reference sequence).

The chain employs TRBV7-3 and TRBJ2-2, with a weak D call TRBD1 (5 bases). The ends were cut back, 2 bases at V and 3 bases at J, with 10 bases in the middle. Germline V CDR1 and CDR2: SGHTA, FQGTGA. CDR3 length: 15 residues. The CDR3 reads CASSLRQGDTGELFF. The CDR3 DNA reads as TGTGCCAGCAGCTTACGGCAGGGCGACACCGGGGAGCTGTTTTTT.

With regard to this clonotype: The junction shows a germline mismatch at one end, possibly a read error. The chain recombines TRBV6-1 with TRBJ2-3; 10 bases line up with TRBD2. Per the germline V gene, CDR1 is MNHNS and CDR2 is SASEGT. The CDR3 runs to 13 residues. As DNA, the CDR3 is TGTGCCAGCACTAGCGGGGGCACAGATACGGAGTATTTT. It is translated as CASTSGGTDTEYF.

This clonotype was counted between two and nine times. The V and J genes are TRBV28 and TRBJ1-5; a possible D gene is TRBD1 (5 bases). V was pared by 3 bases and J by 0 bases, with 9 bases between. The length of the CDR3 is 15 residues. In germline, CDR1 is MDHEN, CDR2 SYDVKM. The CDR3: CASSFKGFSNQPQHF. The DNA for the CDR3 is TGTGCCAGCAGTTTTAAGGGGTTTAGCAATCAGCCCCAGCATTTT.

This clonotype was detected a few times. The chain combines TRBV6-2 or TRBV6-3 with TRBJ1-5; 7 bases are shared with TRBD1. The CDR3 sequence is 12 residues long. The V and J ends lost 6 bases and 6 bases, in that order; junction bases with no gene match: 2. Germline CDR1 MNHEY, CDR2 SVGEGT. The CDR3 reads CASSRGFQPQHF. The CDR3 coding sequence is TGTGCCAGCAGCAGGGGGTTTCAGCCCCAGCATTTT.

The V and J genes are TRBV5-1 and TRBJ2-5, with D perhaps matching TRBD1 (6 bases). This CDR3 has 15 amino acids. V shed 2 bases and J shed 0 bases, with 11 bases lying between them. Per germline, CDR1 SGHRS and CDR2 YFSETQ. The CDR3 DNA reads as TGCGCCAGCAGCTTCGGCCAGGGGTACCAAGAGACCCAGTACTTC. This encodes CASSFGQGYQETQYF. Drawing the rest from reference TRBV5-1 and TRBJ2-5, the complete variable domain is KAGVTQTPRYLIKTRGQQVTLSCSPISGHRSVSWYQQTPGQGLQFLFEYFSETQRNKGNFPGRFSGRQFSNSRSEMNVSTLELGDSALYLCASSFGQGYQETQYFGPGTRLLVL.

There are many counts of this clonotype. The chain couples TRBV5-6 to TRBJ1-2, with unresolved D. Germline V gene lookup returns CDR1 SGHDT and CDR2 YYEEEE. Trimming shortened V by 5 bases and J by 5 bases, and 16 bases separated the two germline ends. The CDR3 runs to 14 residues. CDR3 sequence: CASSWYSTLYGYTF. The CDR3 nucleotides are TGTGCCAGCAGTTGGTATTCGACTTTATATGGCTACACCTTC.

This clonotype appeared many times. The chain couples TRBV20-1 to TRBJ1-1; D not resolved. Germline V lookup: CDR1 DFQATT, CDR2 SNEGSKA (reference sequence). This CDR3 contains 15 residues. V was pared by 2 bases and J by 0 bases, with 13 bases between. The CDR3 DNA reads as TGCAGTGCTAGACAGTCAACCAGGCTGAACACTGAAGCTTTCTTT. Encoded protein: CSARQSTRLNTEAFF.

This clonotype was seen only a few times. The chain is built from TRBV2 and TRBJ2-3, with TRBD2 matching 16 bases. This CDR3 contains 15 residues. CDR1 and CDR2 (germline): SNHLY, FYNNEI. Trimming cost V 8 bases and J 8 bases; bases outside gene matches: 7. CDR3 coding DNA: TGTGCCAGCCTGGGGACTAGCGGGGGGGCCGGTACGCAGTATTTT. The encoded protein is CASLGTSGGAGTQYF.

This clonotype was seen many times. The rearrangement uses TRBV12-3 or TRBV12-4 and TRBJ2-1, with 9 bases fitting TRBD2. The CDR3 is made up of 15 amino acids. V dropped 3 bases and J dropped 5; count of bases not matched to a gene: 5. CDR3 loop: CASSFGAGGHNEQFF. CDR3 nucleotides: TGTGCCAGCAGTTTTGGAGCGGGGGGTCACAATGAGCAGTTCTTC.

This clonotype was counted many times. The chain is built from TRBV20-1 and TRBJ2-1; 13 bases are shared with TRBD2. Germline lookup yields CDR1 DFQATT and CDR2 SNEGSKA (reference sequence). V gave up 3 bases and J gave up 6 bases; unmatched junction bases: 5. This CDR3 is built from 15 residues. This chain's CDR3 is CSASRTSGGANEQFF. CDR3 DNA: TGCAGTGCTAGCCGAACTAGCGGGGGGGCCAATGAGCAGTTCTTC.

This clonotype was observed many times. The chain uses TRBV6-1 and TRBJ2-3, with 8 bases that match TRBD1. The CDR3 runs to 16 residues. The germline V gene has CDR1 MNHNS and CDR2 SASEGT. V was pared by 6 bases and J by 0 bases, with 8 bases of the junction left unmatched. DNA of the CDR3: TGTGCCAGCAGCCCTCGGGGGACAGGAAGCACAGATACGCAGTATTTT. It yields the protein CASSPRGTGSTDTQYF.

This sequence joins TRBV20-1 and TRBJ1-1, with TRBD1 identical over 12 bases. CDR1 and CDR2 (germline): DFQATT, SNEGSKA (reference sequence). The J segment lost 2 bases and the V segment lost 4 bases, leaving 20 bases of the junction unmatched. There are 20 residues in the CDR3. CDR3 loop: CSATYLHSPGQGAENTEAFF. CDR3 in DNA: TGCAGTGCTACCTACTTACATTCACCGGGACAGGGGGCTGAAAACACTGAAGCTTTCTTT.

V is TRBV11-2 and J is TRBJ2-7; D unresolved. Between the trimmed V and J ends, which lost 4 bases and 2 bases, there was a span of 12 bases. Germline V gene data show CDR1 as SGHAT and CDR2 as FQNNGV. CDR3 size: 14 residues. CDR3 DNA sequence: TGTGCCAGCAGCTCCCAAGGGCTAACCTACGAGCAGTACGTC. Encoded protein: CASSSQGLTYEQYV.